Below, 9 T cell receptor beta chains from the same sample are listed, as sequenced in a study of T cells in tuberculosis (dated by TCRdb to about 2018). The receptor library was made with the immunoSEQ multiplex PCR assay. TCRdb retrieved this table from immuneACCESS and kept in-frame rearrangements only. Not all clones are present; in checked studies, unresolved V genes account for under half, and no reason is known for the remainder. The sample records around 50,000 clones, approximately 91% of which are singletons. The ten biggest clones cover about a fifth of the sample. PBMC were thawed, rested overnight, stained with GMM-loaded CD1B tetramer, a Live/Dead dye and anti-CD3, and then sorted on a FACS Aria II. CD1B tetramers were loaded with C32 glucose monomycolate purified from Rhodococcus equi. Material for sequencing was CD1b-GMM tetramer-negative cells sorted from PBMCs. The cell subset or site label, as the study defines it: T cells not binding CD1B-GMM tetramer, sorted from same donor. The receptor set was obtained from an adult woman with latent tuberculosis.

This clone has just a few counts. The rearrangement joins TRBV6-5 to TRBJ2-5, with D unresolved. Germline CDR1 reads MNHEY; CDR2 reads SVGAGI. This CDR3 is 10 amino acids long. V was cut by 7 bases and J by 3 bases, with 3 bases left in between. For the CDR3, the DNA is TGTGCCAGCACGGAAGAGACCCAGTACTTC. It is translated as CASTEETQYF.

This chain uses TRBV27 with TRBJ2-7; tentatively, D is TRBD1 (5 bases). The CDR3 length is 11 residues. The V end lost 6 bases, the J end lost 5 bases, and 8 bases lay between the germline ends. Germline assignment: CDR1 MNHEY and CDR2 SMNVEV (reference sequence). CDR3 region: CASSQGNEQYF. The CDR3 DNA is TGTGCCAGCAGCCAGGGTAACGAGCAGTACTTC.

The chain links TRBV4-3 to TRBJ2-7; 8 positions match TRBD2. V shed 4 bases and J 2 bases; nucleotides not matched to a gene: 7. Germline loops: CDR1 LGHNA, CDR2 YSLEER. The CDR3 consists of 15 residues. The CDR3 protein is CASSRRIAGTYEQYF. In nucleotides, the CDR3 is TGCGCCAGCAGCCGAAGAATAGCGGGAACCTACGAGCAGTACTTC.

The chain couples TRBV6-6 to TRBJ1-3; 8 positions match TRBD1. From germline, CDR1 is MNHNY and CDR2 SVGAGI (reference sequence). This CDR3 has 15 residues. Trimming removed 6 bases from V and 2 bases from J; junction bases left unmatched: 6. CDR3 amino acids: CASSQDRGPGNTIYF. The CDR3 coding sequence is TGTGCCAGCAGCCAAGACAGGGGTCCTGGAAACACCATATATTTT.

This chain uses TRBV6-6 with TRBJ2-7, with D uncertain. V lost 8 bases and J 1 base, leaving 9 bases between the germline ends. The CDR3 spans 12 residues. Germline V lookup: CDR1 MNHNY, CDR2 SVGAGI (reference sequence). Here the CDR3 DNA reads TGTGCCAGCGGAACAGTTTCCTACGAGCAGTACTTC. It encodes CASGTVSYEQYF.

A remark on this clone: Within the sample, other DNA sequences also encode this same CDR3. V is TRBV27 and J is TRBJ2-7, with 10 bases matching TRBD2. The junction had 5 bases not matched to a gene; V was cut back by 5 bases and J by 4 bases. CDR1 is MNHEY, CDR2 SMNVEV, per germline (reference sequence). The CDR3 extends over 14 amino acids. The CDR3 nucleotides are TGTGCCAGCAGTCCGGGGACTAGCGTATACGAGCAGTACTTC. Its translation: CASSPGTSVYEQYF.

V usage is TRBV30 and J usage is TRBJ1-2; 7 bases align to TRBD1. This CDR3 has 13 amino acids. CDR1 and CDR2 from the germline V gene are GTSNPN and SVGIG (reference sequence). After removal of 2 bases from V and 4 bases from J, the junction contained 4 bases not matched to a gene. CDR3 sequence reads: CAWSSGQSYGYTF. The CDR3 coding sequence is TGTGCCTGGAGTTCGGGACAGAGCTATGGCTACACCTTC.

The chain uses TRBV5-6 and TRBJ2-5; 8 nucleotides align to TRBD1. CDR3 size: 14 residues. Germline-derived CDR1 and CDR2 are SGHDT and YYEEEE. V dropped 3 bases and J dropped 5; count of bases not matched to a gene: 6. The CDR3 DNA reads TGTGCCAGCAGCTCGGACAGGGTGGGTGAGACCCAGTACTTC. It is translated as CASSSDRVGETQYF.

Note on this clone: The junction departs from the called germline gene at one end, perhaps through a read error. J is TRBJ2-1 and V is TRBV7-7, with 11 bases lining up with TRBD1. CDR3 length: 14 amino acids. Per germline, CDR1 SSHAT and CDR2 FNYEAQ (reference sequence). The DNA of the CDR3 is TGTGCTAGCAGCCAAGGGACAGGGGGACATGAGCAGTTCTTC. Protein sequence: CASSQGTGGHEQFF.